The clone carrying this T cell receptor (beta chain) was detected ten times or more. Its antigen is currently unknown. This entry comes from a study of Graves' ophthalmopathy and Graves' hyperthyroidism. This CDR3 has 14 amino acids. Germline loops: CDR1 SGHRS, CDR2 YFSETQ. Between the trimmed V and J ends, which lost 4 bases and 3 bases, there was a span of 14 bases. Study-wide points: The majority of expanded thyroid clonotypes above 0.001 frequency also occurred in blood.

Amplified material comprised TCR beta CDR3 regions derived from RNA transcripts. Second-round multiplex PCR came after first-round RT-PCR with HTBI primers. MiXCR, applied by TCRdb to the multiplex PCR reads, yields one record per CDR3 protein. This sample has 450,000 or so distinct CDR3 sequences, with approximately 15% found just once. The sequenced sample consisted of blood. This sequence originates from a woman in her thirties with Graves' ophthalmopathy. The chain couples TRBV5-1 to TRBJ2-7; D perhaps matches TRBD2 (6 bases). CDR3 sequence (DNA): TGCGCCAGCAGCCTGGCGGGGCTCAACTACGAGCAGTACTTC. Translation: CASSLAGLNYEQYF.